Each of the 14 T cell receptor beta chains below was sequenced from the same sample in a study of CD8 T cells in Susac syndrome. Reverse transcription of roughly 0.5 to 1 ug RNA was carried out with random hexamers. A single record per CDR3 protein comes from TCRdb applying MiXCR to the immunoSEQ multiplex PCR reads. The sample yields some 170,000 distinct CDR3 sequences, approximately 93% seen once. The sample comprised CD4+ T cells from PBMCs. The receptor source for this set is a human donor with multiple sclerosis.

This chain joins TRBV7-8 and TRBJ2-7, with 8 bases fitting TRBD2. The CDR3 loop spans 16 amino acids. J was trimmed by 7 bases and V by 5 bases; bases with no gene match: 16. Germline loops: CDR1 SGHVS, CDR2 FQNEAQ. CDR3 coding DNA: TGTGCCAGCAGCCCCCTTTTCCAGCGGGGGCAACCTGAGCAGTACTTC. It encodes CASSPLFQRGQPEQYF.

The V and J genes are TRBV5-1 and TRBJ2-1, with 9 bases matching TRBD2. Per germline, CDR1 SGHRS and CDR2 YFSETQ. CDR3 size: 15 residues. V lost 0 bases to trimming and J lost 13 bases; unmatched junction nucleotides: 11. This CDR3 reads CASSLGLREGQDQFF. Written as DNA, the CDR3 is TGCGCCAGCAGCTTGGGATTGCGGGAGGGCCAAGATCAGTTCTTC.

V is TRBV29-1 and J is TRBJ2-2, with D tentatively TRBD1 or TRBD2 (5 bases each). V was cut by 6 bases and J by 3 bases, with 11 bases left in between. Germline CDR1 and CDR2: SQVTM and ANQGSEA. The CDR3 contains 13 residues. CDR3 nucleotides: TGCAGCGTCCGGGGCCTATACACCGGGGAGCTGTTTTTT. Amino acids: CSVRGLYTGELFF.

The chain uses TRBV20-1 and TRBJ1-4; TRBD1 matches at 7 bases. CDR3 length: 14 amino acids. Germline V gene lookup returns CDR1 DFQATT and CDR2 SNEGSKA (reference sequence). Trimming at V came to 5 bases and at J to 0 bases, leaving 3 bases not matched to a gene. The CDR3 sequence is CSAYRGATNEKLFF. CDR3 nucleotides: TGCAGTGCTTACAGGGGAGCAACTAATGAAAAACTGTTTTTT.

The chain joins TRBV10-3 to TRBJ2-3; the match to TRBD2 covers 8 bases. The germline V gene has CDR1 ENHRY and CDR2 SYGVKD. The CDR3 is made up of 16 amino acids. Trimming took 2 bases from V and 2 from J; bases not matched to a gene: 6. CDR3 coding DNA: TGTGCCATCAGTGAGCGTGGTAGCGGGGTCACAGATACGCAGTATTTT. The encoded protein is CAISERGSGVTDTQYF.

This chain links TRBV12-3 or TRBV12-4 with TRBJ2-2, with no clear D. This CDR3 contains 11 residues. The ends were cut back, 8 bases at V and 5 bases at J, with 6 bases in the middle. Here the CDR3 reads CASSETGELFF. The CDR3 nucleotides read TGTGCCAGCTCTGAGACCGGGGAGCTGTTTTTT.

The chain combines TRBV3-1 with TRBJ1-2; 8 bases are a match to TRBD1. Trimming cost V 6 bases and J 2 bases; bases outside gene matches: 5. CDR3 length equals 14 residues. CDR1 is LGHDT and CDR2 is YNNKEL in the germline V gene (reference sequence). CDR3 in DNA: TGTGCCAGCAGGCGGACAGGGTCAAACTATGGCTACACCTTC. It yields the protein CASRRTGSNYGYTF.

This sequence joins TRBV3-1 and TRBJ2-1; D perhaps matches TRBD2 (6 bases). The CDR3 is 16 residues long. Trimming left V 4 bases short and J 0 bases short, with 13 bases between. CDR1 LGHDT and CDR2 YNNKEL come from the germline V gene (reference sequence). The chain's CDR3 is CASSRGRGSSYNEQFF. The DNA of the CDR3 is TGTGCCAGCAGCCGAGGTCGGGGGAGCTCCTACAATGAGCAGTTCTTC.

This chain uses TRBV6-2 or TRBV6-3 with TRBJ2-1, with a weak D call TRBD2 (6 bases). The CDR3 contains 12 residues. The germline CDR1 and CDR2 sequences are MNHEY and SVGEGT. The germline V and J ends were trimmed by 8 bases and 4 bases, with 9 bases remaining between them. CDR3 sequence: CASGTSYNEQFF. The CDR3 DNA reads TGTGCCAGCGGGACTTCTTACAATGAGCAGTTCTTC.

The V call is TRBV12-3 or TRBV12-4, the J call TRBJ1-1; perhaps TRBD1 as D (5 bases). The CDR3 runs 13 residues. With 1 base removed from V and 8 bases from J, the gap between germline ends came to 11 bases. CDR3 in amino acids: CASSLVVWGEAFF. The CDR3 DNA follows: TGTGCCAGCAGTTTAGTTGTCTGGGGGGAAGCTTTCTTT.

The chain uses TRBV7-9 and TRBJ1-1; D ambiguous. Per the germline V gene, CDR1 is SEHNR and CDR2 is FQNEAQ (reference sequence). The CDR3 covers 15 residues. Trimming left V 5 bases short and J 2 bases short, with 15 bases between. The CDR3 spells CASSPPGRANTEAFF. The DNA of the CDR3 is TGTGCCAGCAGCCCCCCGGGTAGAGCAAACACTGAAGCTTTCTTT.

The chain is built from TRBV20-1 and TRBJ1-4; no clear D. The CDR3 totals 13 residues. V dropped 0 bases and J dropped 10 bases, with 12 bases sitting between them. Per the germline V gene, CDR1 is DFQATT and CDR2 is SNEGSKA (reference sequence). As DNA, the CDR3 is TGCAGTGCTAGAGAGCCTTCTTTTGGAAAACTGTTTTTT. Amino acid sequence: CSAREPSFGKLFF.

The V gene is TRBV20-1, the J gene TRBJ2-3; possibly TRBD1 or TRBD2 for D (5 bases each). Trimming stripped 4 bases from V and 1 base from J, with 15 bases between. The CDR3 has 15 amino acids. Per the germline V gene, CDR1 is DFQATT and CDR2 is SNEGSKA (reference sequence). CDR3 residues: CSATPGAWGTDTQYF. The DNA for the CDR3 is TGCAGTGCTACCCCCGGGGCGTGGGGCACAGATACGCAGTATTTT.

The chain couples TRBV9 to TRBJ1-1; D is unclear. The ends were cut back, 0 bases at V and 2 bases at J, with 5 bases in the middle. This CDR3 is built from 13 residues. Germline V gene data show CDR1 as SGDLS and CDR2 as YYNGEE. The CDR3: CASSVGFNTEAFF. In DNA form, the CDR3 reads TGTGCCAGCAGCGTAGGCTTTAACACTGAAGCTTTCTTT.